This T cell receptor beta chain was profiled in a study of T cells in Graves' hyperthyroidism and ophthalmopathy. It was RNA transcripts that yielded the amplified TCR beta CDR3 regions. The study used the HTBI primer set for a first-round RT-PCR of the TCR CDR3. A single record per CDR3 protein comes from TCRdb applying MiXCR to the multiplex PCR reads. The sample has 650,000 to 800,000 distinct CDR3 sequences, roughly 45% seen once. This sequence originates from an adult man with Graves' disease, either hyperthyroidism or ophthalmopathy (not recorded which). The sample taken for sequencing was peripheral blood or thyroid tissue (not recorded which).

CDR3: CASSLVGDATNEKLFF. The CDR3 DNA reads as TGTGCCAGCAGCTTGGTAGGGGATGCAACTAATGAAAAACTGTTTTTT. V and J are TRBV7-8 and TRBJ1-4, with a weak D call TRBD1 (5 bases). The CDR3 extends over 16 amino acids. The V and J ends lost 3 bases and 0 bases respectively, with 11 bases between them. Germline V gives CDR1 SGHVS, CDR2 FQNEAQ.